The clone carrying this T cell receptor beta chain was seen ten or more times. This CDR3 comprises 15 residues. Losses at the gene ends were 0 bases for V and 4 bases for J; bases not matched to a gene: 8. Germline CDR1 reads SQVTM; CDR2 reads ANQGSEA. This sample was taken from a study of T cells in Graves' hyperthyroidism and ophthalmopathy. RNA transcripts were the template for amplifying TCR beta CDR3 regions. A first-round RT-PCR of the TCR CDR3 used the HTBI primer set. TCRdb re-called the multiplex PCR reads through MiXCR, storing one row per CDR3 protein. The data show roughly 300,000 distinct CDR3 sequences, 25% to 30% seen once.

This receptor was obtained from a man aged 40-49 years with Graves' hyperthyroidism that later progressed to Graves' ophthalmopathy. The source material was blood. This chain uses TRBV29-1 with TRBJ1-2; TRBD1 matches at 7 bases. CDR3: CSVEDRRGLGYGYTF. The CDR3 coding sequence is TGCAGCGTTGAAGATCGGAGGGGGCTAGGCTATGGCTACACCTTC.